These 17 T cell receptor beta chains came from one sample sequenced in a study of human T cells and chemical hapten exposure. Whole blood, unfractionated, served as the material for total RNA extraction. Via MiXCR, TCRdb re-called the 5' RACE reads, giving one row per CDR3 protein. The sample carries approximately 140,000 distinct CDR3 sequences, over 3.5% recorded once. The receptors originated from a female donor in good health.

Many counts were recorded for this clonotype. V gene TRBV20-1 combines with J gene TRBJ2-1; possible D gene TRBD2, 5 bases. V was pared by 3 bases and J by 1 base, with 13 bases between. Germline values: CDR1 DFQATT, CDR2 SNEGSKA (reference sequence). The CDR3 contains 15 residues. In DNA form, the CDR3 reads TGCAGTGCTAGTGGAGGCGCTAGTTCCTACAATGAGCAGTTCTTC. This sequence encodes CSASGGASSYNEQFF.

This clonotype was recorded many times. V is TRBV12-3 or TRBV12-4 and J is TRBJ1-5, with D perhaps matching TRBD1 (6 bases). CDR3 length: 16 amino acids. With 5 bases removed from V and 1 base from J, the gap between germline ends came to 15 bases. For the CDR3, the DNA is TGTGCCAGCAGTCCCTCCGGGGGGCAGAGCAATCAGCCCCAGCATTTT. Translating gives CASSPSGGQSNQPQHF.

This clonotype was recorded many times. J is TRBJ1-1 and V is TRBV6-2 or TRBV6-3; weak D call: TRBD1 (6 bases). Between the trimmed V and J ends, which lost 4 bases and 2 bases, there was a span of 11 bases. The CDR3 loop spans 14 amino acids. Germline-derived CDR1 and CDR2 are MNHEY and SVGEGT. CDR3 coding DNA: TGTGCCAGCAGTTCTCAGGGGAGCAACACTGAAGCTTTCTTT. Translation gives CASSSQGSNTEAFF.

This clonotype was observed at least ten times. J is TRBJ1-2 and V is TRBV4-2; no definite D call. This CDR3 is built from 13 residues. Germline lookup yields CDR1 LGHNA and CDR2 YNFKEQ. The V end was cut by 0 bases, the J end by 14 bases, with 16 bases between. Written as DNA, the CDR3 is TGTGCCAGCAGCCAAGATGAGACCGGTCGATGGACCTTC. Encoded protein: CASSQDETGRWTF.

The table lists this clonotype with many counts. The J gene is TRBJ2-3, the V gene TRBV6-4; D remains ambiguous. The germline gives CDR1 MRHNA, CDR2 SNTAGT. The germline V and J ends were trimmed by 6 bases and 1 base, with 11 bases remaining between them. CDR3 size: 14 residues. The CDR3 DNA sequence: TGTGCCAGCAGCCCGCTGTCGGGCACAGATACGCAGTATTTT. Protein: CASSPLSGTDTQYF.

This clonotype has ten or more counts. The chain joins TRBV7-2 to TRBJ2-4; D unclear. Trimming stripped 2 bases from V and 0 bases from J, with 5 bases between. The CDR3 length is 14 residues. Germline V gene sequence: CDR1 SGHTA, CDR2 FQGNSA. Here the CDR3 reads CASSLQIAKNIQYF. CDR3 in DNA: TGTGCCAGCAGCTTACAAATAGCCAAAAACATTCAGTACTTC.

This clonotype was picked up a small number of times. The CDR3 reads CASSQGGVPNYGYTF. The CDR3 coding sequence is TGTGCCAGCAGCCAAGGTGGGGTCCCTAACTATGGCTACACCTTC. This chain uses TRBV3-1 with TRBJ1-2, with D unclear. V gave up 1 base and J gave up 0 bases, with 9 bases separating them. This CDR3 is 15 amino acids long. The V gene's germline CDR1 is LGHDT and CDR2 YNNKEL (reference sequence).

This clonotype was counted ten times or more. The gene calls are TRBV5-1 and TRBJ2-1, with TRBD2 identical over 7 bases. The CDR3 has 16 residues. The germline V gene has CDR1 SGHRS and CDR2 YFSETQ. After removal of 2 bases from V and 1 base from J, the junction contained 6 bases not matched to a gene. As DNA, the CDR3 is TGCGCCAGCAGCTTCCAAGGCGGGGGATCCTACAATGAGCAGTTCTTC. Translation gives CASSFQGGGSYNEQFF.

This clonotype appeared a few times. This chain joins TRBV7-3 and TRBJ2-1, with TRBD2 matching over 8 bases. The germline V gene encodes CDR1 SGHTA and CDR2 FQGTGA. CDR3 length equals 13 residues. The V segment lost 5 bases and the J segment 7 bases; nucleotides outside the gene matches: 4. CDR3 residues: CASSAAGANEQFF. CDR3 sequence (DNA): TGTGCCAGCAGCGCAGCGGGGGCGAATGAGCAGTTCTTC.

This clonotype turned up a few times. CDR3 region: CASSYASEETQYF. The CDR3 DNA reads as TGTGCCAGCAGTTACGCCAGCGAAGAGACCCAGTACTTC. The chain recombines TRBV6-2 or TRBV6-3 with TRBJ2-5; D gene unclear. Germline-derived CDR1 and CDR2 are MNHEY and SVGEGT. This CDR3 contains 13 residues. V was trimmed by 2 bases and J by 3 bases, leaving 7 bases between them.

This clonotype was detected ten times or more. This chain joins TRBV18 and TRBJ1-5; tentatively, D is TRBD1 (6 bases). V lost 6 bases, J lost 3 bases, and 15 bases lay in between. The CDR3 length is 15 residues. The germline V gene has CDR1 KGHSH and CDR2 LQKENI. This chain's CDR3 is CASSSDRADNQPQHF. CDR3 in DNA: TGTGCCAGCTCCTCGGACAGAGCCGACAATCAGCCCCAGCATTTT.

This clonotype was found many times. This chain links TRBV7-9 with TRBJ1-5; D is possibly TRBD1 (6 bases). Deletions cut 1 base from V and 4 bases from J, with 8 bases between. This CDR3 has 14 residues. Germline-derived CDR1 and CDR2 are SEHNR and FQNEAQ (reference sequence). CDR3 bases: TGTGCCAGCAGCTTAGGTACAGGGAATCAGCCCCAGCATTTT. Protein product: CASSLGTGNQPQHF.

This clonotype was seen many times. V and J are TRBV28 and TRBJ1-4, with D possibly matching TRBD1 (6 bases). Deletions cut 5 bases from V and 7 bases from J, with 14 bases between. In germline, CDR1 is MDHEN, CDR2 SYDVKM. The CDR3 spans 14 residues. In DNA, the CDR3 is TGTGCCAGCAGTGGGGGGCGAGGACTTGAAAAACTGTTTTTT. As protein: CASSGGRGLEKLFF.

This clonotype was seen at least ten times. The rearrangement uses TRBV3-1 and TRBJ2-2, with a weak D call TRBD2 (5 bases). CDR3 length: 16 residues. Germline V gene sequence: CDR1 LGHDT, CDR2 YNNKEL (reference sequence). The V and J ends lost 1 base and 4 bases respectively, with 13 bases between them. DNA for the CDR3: TGTGCCAGCAGCCAAGTATTTAGCGATGGCACCGGGGAGCTGTTTTTT. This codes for CASSQVFSDGTGELFF. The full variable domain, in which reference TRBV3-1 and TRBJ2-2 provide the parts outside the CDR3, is DTAVSQTPKYLVTQMGNDKSIKCEQNLGHDTMYWYKQDSKKFLKIMFSYNNKELIINETVPNRFSPKSPDKAHLNLHINSLELGDSAVYFCASSQVFSDGTGELFFGEGSRLTVL.

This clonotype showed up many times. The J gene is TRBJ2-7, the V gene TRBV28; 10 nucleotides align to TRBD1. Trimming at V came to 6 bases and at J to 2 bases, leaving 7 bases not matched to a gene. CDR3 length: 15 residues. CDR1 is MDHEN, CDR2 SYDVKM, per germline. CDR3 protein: CASRSFGTGAYEQYF. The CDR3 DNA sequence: TGTGCCAGCAGATCCTTTGGGACAGGGGCCTACGAGCAGTACTTC.

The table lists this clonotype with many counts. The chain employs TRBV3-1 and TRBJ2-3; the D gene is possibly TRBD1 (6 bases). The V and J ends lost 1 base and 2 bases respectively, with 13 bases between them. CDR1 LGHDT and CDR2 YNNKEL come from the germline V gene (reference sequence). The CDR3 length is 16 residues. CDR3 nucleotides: TGTGCCAGCAGCCAAGGACAGGTGACCGTCACAGATACGCAGTATTTT. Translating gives CASSQGQVTVTDTQYF.

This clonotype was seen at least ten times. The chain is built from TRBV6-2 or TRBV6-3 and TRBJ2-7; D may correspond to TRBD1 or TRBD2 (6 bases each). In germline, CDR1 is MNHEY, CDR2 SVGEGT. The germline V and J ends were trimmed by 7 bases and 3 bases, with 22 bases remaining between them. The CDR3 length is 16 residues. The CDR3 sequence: CASTTERGLLSYEQYF. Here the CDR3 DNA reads TGTGCCAGCACCACGGAACGGGGGCTCCTAAGCTACGAGCAGTACTTC.